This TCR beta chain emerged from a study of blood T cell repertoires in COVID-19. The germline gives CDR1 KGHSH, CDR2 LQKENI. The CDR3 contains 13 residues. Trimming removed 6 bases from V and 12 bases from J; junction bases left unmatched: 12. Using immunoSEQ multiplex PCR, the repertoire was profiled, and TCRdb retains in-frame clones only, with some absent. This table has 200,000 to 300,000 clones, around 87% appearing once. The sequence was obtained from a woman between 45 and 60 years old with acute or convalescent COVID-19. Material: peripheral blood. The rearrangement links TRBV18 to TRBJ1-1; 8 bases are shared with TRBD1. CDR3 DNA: TGTGCCAGCTCGCGAGAGGACAGGGCGGCGTCTTTCTTT. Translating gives CASSREDRAASFF.